This T cell receptor beta chain was recorded in a study of molecular identifiers for immune sequencing clone quantification. Study-level findings and limits: Under 1% of molecules in naive cells, but over 98% of effector molecules, belonged to clones above 20 RNA copies. Clone sizes could be underestimated for highly expanded clones when identical TCR molecules share a barcode.

Details on this clonotype: What it binds is unknown.

The CDR3 contains 16 residues. The trim removed 7 bases at V and 7 bases at J, leaving 13 bases unmatched. Germline CDR1 MNHEY, CDR2 SMNVEV (reference sequence). For naive CD8 T cells, sorting used the CD8+CD4-CCR7+CD45RA+ phenotype. MiXCR, applied by TCRdb to the PCR reads, yields one record per CDR3 protein. This table holds about 640,000 distinct CDR3 sequences, about 20% found once. This TCR came from a human donor in good health. Some libraries in this study had Jurkat cell RNA spiked in. The sample comprised naive CD8+ T cells from blood, with Jurkat cell RNA spiked in. This sample's subset: FACS-sorted CD8+CD4-CCR7+CD45RA+ naive T cells. The V gene is TRBV27, the J gene TRBJ2-2; 9 positions agree with TRBD2. DNA for the CDR3: TGTGCCAGCACCTCTGAGGCTAGCGGGGATGGCGGGGAGCTGTTTTTT. The encoded protein is CASTSEASGDGGELFF.